The source of this T cell receptor beta chain is a study of blood T cell repertoires in COVID-19. The CDR3 has 14 amino acids. Looked up from germline, CDR1 is MNHEY and CDR2 is SVGAGI. Trimming left V 2 bases short and J 6 bases short, with 13 bases between. Generated by immunoSEQ multiplex PCR, the TCRdb table keeps only in-frame clones and is missing some. Counted here are roughly 260,000 clones, 88% occurring once; the ten biggest clones make up roughly 4%. This clonotype was sampled from a man aged 55 to 70 who had recovered from COVID-19. The J gene is TRBJ1-2, the V gene TRBV6-5; maybe TRBD1 (5 bases). The sample taken for sequencing was peripheral blood. The CDR3 DNA follows: TGTGCCAGCAGTTACGGCGGCAGGGTGGATGGCTACACCTTC. This translates into CASSYGGRVDGYTF.